Listed below are T cell receptor beta chains from one sample, sequenced in a study of human T cells and chemical hapten exposure. Using its own MiXCR run on the RACE reads, TCRdb lists one record per CDR3 protein. Of around 99,000 distinct CDR3 sequences listed, around an eighth are singletons. This specimen consisted of whole blood, obtained in connection with sensitization to the hapten diphenylcyclopropenone (DPC). The source is a middle-aged woman with alopecia areata. Some clones in this sample may be carry-over from other donors' samples. The CDR3 runs from the conserved cysteine through the conserved F or W. Fields, in order: clone size, D gene, V gene, J gene, CDR3 DNA, CDR3 protein. A D gene is named only where the DNA matches it firmly. Only some rows state a clone size, as once, few, many or a class for expanded clones.

clone_size: few
d_call: NA
v_call: TRBV6-2/TRBV6-3
j_call: TRBJ2-3
cdr3_nt: TGTGCCTCACATTCCCGGCGGACAGATACGCAGTATTTT
cdr3_aa: CASHSRRTDTQYF

clone_size: NA
d_call: NA
v_call: TRBV19
j_call: TRBJ1-2
cdr3_nt: TGTGCCAGTAGTCTAGGACAGCAAGCCTCCTATGGCTACACCTTC
cdr3_aa: CASSLGQQASYGYTF

clone_size: few
d_call: NA
v_call: TRBV27
j_call: TRBJ1-2
cdr3_nt: TGTGCCAGCAGCCCCGAGGGGGCTAACTATGGCTACACCTTC
cdr3_aa: CASSPEGANYGYTF

clone_size: NA
d_call: TRBD2
v_call: TRBV6-2/TRBV6-3
j_call: TRBJ2-5
cdr3_nt: TGTGCCAGCAGTAACATCCCACTAGCGGGAGTTCAAGAGACCCAGTACTTC
cdr3_aa: CASSNIPLAGVQETQYF

clone_size: NA
d_call: NA
v_call: TRBV20-1
j_call: TRBJ2-7
cdr3_nt: TGCAGTGCTAGAGATTCGCGGGGTTCCTACGAGCAGTACTTC
cdr3_aa: CSARDSRGSYEQYF

clone_size: NA
d_call: NA
v_call: TRBV6-1
j_call: TRBJ1-6
cdr3_nt: TGTGCCAGCAGTGGGGATTCACCCCTCCACTTT
cdr3_aa: CASSGDSPLHF

clone_size: few
d_call: TRBD1
v_call: TRBV28
j_call: TRBJ2-6
cdr3_nt: TGTGCCAGCAGTAACAGGGGTGAAATCTCTGGGGCCAACGTCCTGACTTTC
cdr3_aa: CASSNRGEISGANVLTF

clone_size: few
d_call: NA
v_call: TRBV6-2/TRBV6-3
j_call: TRBJ1-4
cdr3_nt: TGTGCCAGCAGTCCCCGGACGGAGCCTCGAGAAAAACTGTTTTTT
cdr3_aa: CASSPRTEPREKLFF

clone_size: NA
d_call: NA
v_call: TRBV28
j_call: TRBJ2-5
cdr3_nt: TGTGCCAGCAGTTTGCCACGAGGGGAAGGGAAAGAGACCCAGTACTTC
cdr3_aa: CASSLPRGEGKETQYF

clone_size: few
d_call: NA
v_call: TRBV20-1
j_call: TRBJ1-1
cdr3_nt: TGCAGTGCTAGACCGACAGGCCCGAACACTGAAGCTTTCTTT
cdr3_aa: CSARPTGPNTEAFF

clone_size: NA
d_call: NA
v_call: TRBV18
j_call: TRBJ1-4
cdr3_nt: TGTGCCAGCTCACCTGGCAGGAATGAAAAACTGTTTTTT
cdr3_aa: CASSPGRNEKLFF

clone_size: NA
d_call: NA
v_call: TRBV20-1
j_call: TRBJ2-2
cdr3_nt: TGCAGTGCTAGAGCGAGTCAGATGATTAACACCGGGGAGCTGTTTTTT
cdr3_aa: CSARASQMINTGELFF

clone_size: NA
d_call: TRBD2
v_call: TRBV6-5
j_call: TRBJ2-7
cdr3_nt: TGTGCCAGCAGTACCGGGACTAGCTCCTACGAGCAGTACTTC
cdr3_aa: CASSTGTSSYEQYF

clone_size: few
d_call: TRBD1
v_call: TRBV5-1
j_call: TRBJ2-5
cdr3_nt: TGCGCCAGCAGCCCCCGGACAGGGGAGGGGGAGACCCAGTACTTC
cdr3_aa: CASSPRTGEGETQYF

clone_size: NA
d_call: TRBD2
v_call: TRBV7-2
j_call: TRBJ2-3
cdr3_nt: TGTGCCAGCAGTTTCACTAGCGGGGACACAGATACGCAGTATTTT
cdr3_aa: CASSFTSGDTDTQYF

clone_size: few
d_call: TRBD1
v_call: TRBV28
j_call: TRBJ1-1
cdr3_nt: TGTGCCAGCAGTGTTGGGACAGGGAACACTGAAGCTTTCTTT
cdr3_aa: CASSVGTGNTEAFF

clone_size: many
d_call: TRBD2
v_call: TRBV7-2
j_call: TRBJ2-1
cdr3_nt: TGTGCCAGCAGCTTCGGCGGGAGCTCCTACAATGAGCAGTTCTTC
cdr3_aa: CASSFGGSSYNEQFF

clone_size: NA
d_call: NA
v_call: TRBV28
j_call: TRBJ2-1
cdr3_nt: TGTGCCAGCAAACACGGGCTAGCTGGCGGGACGGGAAGGAGGATCTCCTACAATGAGCAGTTCTTC
cdr3_aa: CASKHGLAGGTGRRISYNEQFF

clone_size: NA
d_call: TRBD2
v_call: TRBV20-1
j_call: TRBJ2-3
cdr3_nt: TGCAGTGCGAAAATTAGCGGGAGAAGCACAGATACGCAGTATTTT
cdr3_aa: CSAKISGRSTDTQYF

clone_size: NA
d_call: TRBD1
v_call: TRBV18
j_call: TRBJ2-5
cdr3_nt: TGTGCCAGCTCACCGACAGGGGACGAGACCCAGTACTTC
cdr3_aa: CASSPTGDETQYF

clone_size: many
d_call: NA
v_call: TRBV12-3/TRBV12-4
j_call: TRBJ2-4
cdr3_nt: TGTGCCAGCAGCCCAAGGCTGGGGGTAGTTGACATTCAGTACTTC
cdr3_aa: CASSPRLGVVDIQYF

clone_size: NA
d_call: NA
v_call: TRBV7-8
j_call: TRBJ1-5
cdr3_nt: TGTGCCAGCAGCCGGGACCTACAGGGTCGGTGGAGCAATCAGCCCCAGCATTTT
cdr3_aa: CASSRDLQGRWSNQPQHF

clone_size: NA
d_call: NA
v_call: TRBV5-1
j_call: TRBJ1-1
cdr3_nt: TGCGCCAGCAACGGCGGCAGCCCGAACACTGAAGCTTTCTTT
cdr3_aa: CASNGGSPNTEAFF